These T cell receptor beta chains were read from a single sample in a study of T cell responses to AZD1222 COVID-19 vaccine. Using immunoSEQ multiplex PCR, the repertoire was profiled, and TCRdb retains in-frame clones only, with some absent. The table shows some 200,000 clones, with about 94% occurring only once. Sequenced here: peripheral blood, sampled 28 days after the second dose of the MenACWY control vaccine. These receptors were taken from an adult who received the MenACWY meningococcal vaccine as a control. CDR3s include the opening cysteine and the closing phenylalanine or tryptophan. The order of the fields is CDR3 DNA, CDR3 protein, V gene, J gene, D gene, clone size. The D gene is left open where the match is weak. Size values are once, few and many counts, or a class for expanded clones, and some rows have none.

TGTGCCAGTAGTTCTAGGCCGGGAGCCGAAGCTTTCTTT	CASSSRPGAEAFF	TRBV19	TRBJ1-1	NA	NA
TGCAGCGTCGGCCCTCGACAGGGGACTTACGAGCAGTACTTC	CSVGPRQGTYEQYF	TRBV29-1	TRBJ2-7	TRBD1	once
TGTGCCACCGGCGGGAGGACTTACAATGAGCAGTTCTTC	CATGGRTYNEQFF	TRBV15	TRBJ2-1	TRBD2	NA
TGTGCCAGCAGCGTAGAGGAGGGTTCACCCCTCCACTTT	CASSVEEGSPLHF	TRBV9	TRBJ1-6	NA	NA
TGTGCCAGCAGCTTGCGGGACACCACCTACGAGCAGTACTTC	CASSLRDTTYEQYF	TRBV5-6	TRBJ2-7	NA	NA
TGTGCCAGCAGCTTGTACCTTAGAGGGGGGACCGGGGAGCTGTTTTTT	CASSLYLRGGTGELFF	TRBV5-4	TRBJ2-2	NA	NA
TGTGCCAGCAGTGAATTTGGGGGCGGGGAGCTGTTTTTT	CASSEFGGGELFF	TRBV25-1	TRBJ2-2	NA	NA
TGTGCCAGCAGTCCCGGGACAGGGATTAATCAGCCCCAGCATTTT	CASSPGTGINQPQHF	TRBV6-5	TRBJ1-5	TRBD1	NA
TGTGCCAGCAGTTTAAGGGCTAGCGGGGGAACTTGGGGGGAGCAGTACTTC	CASSLRASGGTWGEQYF	TRBV27	TRBJ2-7	TRBD2	NA
TGTGCCAGCAGCCAGGGCAGGGGAATCCACGAGCAGTACTTC	CASSQGRGIHEQYF	TRBV13	TRBJ2-7	NA	NA
TGTGCCACCAGTGATTTTCAGGGTTACAATGAGCAGTTCTTC	CATSDFQGYNEQFF	TRBV24-1	TRBJ2-1	NA	once
TGTGCCAGCAGTGGGGGCGGGATCCAAGAGACCCAGTACTTC	CASSGGGIQETQYF	TRBV27	TRBJ2-5	NA	NA
TGTGCCAGCAGTTTAACTCCCCCGGCGTATGAGCAGTTCTTC	CASSLTPPAYEQFF	TRBV28	TRBJ2-1	NA	NA